The T cell receptor (beta chain) described here comes from a study of technical replicates of blood from a few donors. There are 18 residues in the CDR3. CDR1 and CDR2 (germline): SGHAT, FQNNGV. V trimming: 5 bases; J trimming: 5 bases; junction bases outside the gene matches: 14. Profiling relied on immunoSEQ multiplex PCR, and the TCRdb table lists in-frame clones only, not all of them. The top ten hold roughly 0.19% of the sample, which has 70,000 to 80,000 clones, 95% to 97% seen once. This TCR was sampled from a human donor in good health. The chain combines TRBV11-2 with TRBJ2-5; 13 bases agree with TRBD2. Material: T cells isolated from PBMCs. CDR3: CASSNPTSGGADRETQYF. The CDR3 DNA follows: TGTGCCAGCAGCAACCCAACTAGCGGGGGGGCCGACCGGGAGACCCAGTACTTC.